The TCR beta chain described here comes from a study of blood T cell repertoires in COVID-19. Across the whole study: Specimens from acute and convalescent COVID-19 originated in the United States, Italy and Spain. PBMCs, B-cell-depleted T cells, or T cells were the source of the cDNA or gDNA that made up the material.

Authors' methods: Estimated nucleated cell counts came from reference gene primer amplification. TCRdb keeps only in-frame clones here, not all; method: immunoSEQ multiplex PCR. V and J calls and clone size are given by that table; D and trimming were obtained from the DNA. The profile shows about 190,000 clones, roughly 89% of them singletons. V dropped 10 bases and J dropped 0 bases, with 9 bases sitting between them. Germline assignment: CDR1 MNHEY and CDR2 SMNVEV (reference sequence). The CDR3 contains 12 residues. Sequenced input: peripheral blood. The origin of this receptor is a woman in her late teens or twenties who had recovered from COVID-19. The rearrangement links TRBV27 to TRBJ2-5; tentatively, D is TRBD2 (6 bases). The CDR3 sequence: CATRDYQETQYF. CDR3 bases: TGTGCCACGCGGGATTACCAAGAGACCCAGTACTTC.